These T cell receptor beta chains were read from a single sample in a study of cytomegalovirus exposure and HLA in healthy donors. The assay was immunoSEQ multiplex PCR, and TCRdb's table has in-frame clones only and misses some. This sample has roughly 97,000 clones; 75% to 80% occur once, and the top ten carry 4.5% to 7%. Sample: PBMCs. Receptors originate from a man aged 60 to 69 in good health and CMV-seropositive. Both conserved end residues are part of each CDR3. The D gene is left open where the match is weak. Size values are once, few and many counts, or a class for expanded clones, and some rows have none.

d_gene	v_gene	j_gene	abundance	CDR3aa	CDR3nt
-	TRBV19	TRBJ1-1	-	CASTAGNTEAFF	TGTGCCAGTACCGCAGGAAACACTGAAGCTTTCTTT
-	TRBV7-9	TRBJ2-2	-	CSSSPHRAGGTGELFF	TGTTCCAGCAGCCCCCACCGGGCAGGAGGGACCGGGGAGCTGTTTTTT
-	TRBV6-1	TRBJ1-6	-	CASSQTGYNSPLHF	TGTGCCAGCAGCCAGACAGGTTATAATTCACCCCTCCACTTT
TRBD1	TRBV19	TRBJ2-6	-	CASTARGSGANVLTF	TGTGCCAGTACCGCCAGGGGGTCTGGGGCCAACGTCCTGACTTTC
TRBD2	TRBV7-2	TRBJ2-1	-	CASSLGSALAGGGEQFF	TGTGCCAGCAGCTTAGGTAGCGCGCTAGCGGGGGGAGGTGAGCAGTTCTTC
-	TRBV6-1	TRBJ2-1	once	CASSGSAGATYNEQFF	TGTGCCAGCAGTGGGTCGGCGGGGGCCACCTACAATGAGCAGTTCTTC
TRBD2	TRBV7-8	TRBJ2-7	-	CASSLALQGGIPYEQYF	TGTGCCAGCAGCTTAGCGCTGCAGGGAGGGATCCCCTACGAGCAGTACTTC
TRBD1	TRBV30	TRBJ1-5	-	CAWSVPDRDLNQPQHF	TGTGCCTGGAGTGTTCCGGACAGGGATTTGAATCAGCCCCAGCATTTT
-	TRBV12-5	TRBJ2-1	-	CASGLSYPGRGPYNEQFF	TGTGCTAGTGGTTTGTCCTACCCGGGGCGGGGGCCGTACAATGAGCAGTTCTTC
TRBD2	TRBV6-1	TRBJ2-2	-	CASRMVAGGELFF	TGTGCCAGCAGGATGGTAGCGGGGGGGGAGCTGTTTTTT